This T cell receptor (beta chain) is from a study of blood T cell repertoires in COVID-19. For the study at large: Whether acute or convalescent, the COVID-19 samples came from the United States, Italy and Spain. PBMCs, B-cell-depleted T cells, or T cells were the source of the cDNA or gDNA that made up the material.

Trimming cost V 1 base and J 2 bases; bases outside gene matches: 1. Per germline, CDR1 MGHRA and CDR2 YSYEKL. This CDR3 has 16 residues. As handled by the study authors: Quantification of nucleated cells was approximated via reference gene primer amplification. Sequencing used immunoSEQ multiplex PCR; TCRdb keeps in-frame clones, though not all of them. D and trimming were read from the DNA, whereas the V and J calls and clone size are those reported in that table. There are about 190,000 clones in the sample; over 75% occur only once, and 5.5% to 7% lies in the top ten. The sample taken for sequencing was peripheral blood. This sequence joins TRBV4-1 and TRBJ2-5, with TRBD2 matching over 13 bases. This sequence originates from a woman between 40 and 55 years old who had recovered from COVID-19. The CDR3 region has the DNA TGCGCCAGCAGCCAAGGACTAGCGGGAGGACAAGAGACCCAGTACTTC. This translates into CASSQGLAGGQETQYF.